The rows below give T cell receptor beta chains drawn from one sample of a study of T cell responses to AZD1222 COVID-19 vaccine. Libraries were prepared by immunoSEQ multiplex PCR; TCRdb keeps only in-frame clonotypes and omits some of them. The sample holds about 100,000 clones, 80% to 95% seen once. The specimen comprised peripheral blood, sampled 28 days after the second AZD1222 dose. The source is an adult who received the AZD1222 COVID-19 vaccine. Both conserved end residues are part of each CDR3. D genes are given only for firm matches. A row's size may be missing; if present it is once, few, many or a size class.

size | D | J | V | length | CDR3 | DNA
NA | NA | TRBJ2-1 | TRBV6-1 | 16 | CASSGRSYKEGNEQFF | TGTGCCAGCAGTGGTCGGTCGTACAAAGAGGGCAATGAGCAGTTCTTC
NA | TRBD1 | TRBJ2-5 | TRBV27 | 15 | CASSQGTGGKETQYF | TGTGCCAGCAGTCAGGGGACAGGGGGGAAGGAGACCCAGTACTTC
NA | TRBD2 | TRBJ2-3 | TRBV7-9 | 15 | CASSLASGAADTQYF | TGTGCCAGCAGCTTAGCCAGCGGGGCCGCTGATACGCAGTATTTT
NA | NA | TRBJ2-7 | TRBV28 | 13 | CASADEPSYEQYF | TGTGCCAGCGCTGACGAACCCTCCTACGAGCAGTACTTC
few | NA | TRBJ1-3 | TRBV4-1 | 15 | CASRPSRDSGNTIYF | TGCGCCAGCAGACCAAGCAGGGACTCTGGAAACACCATATATTTT
NA | TRBD1 | TRBJ2-7 | TRBV29-1 | 15 | CSAASPRQGLNEQYF | TGCAGCGCAGCCTCGCCCAGACAGGGATTAAACGAGCAGTACTTC
few | NA | TRBJ2-1 | TRBV6-2/TRBV6-3 | 16 | CASSRVSVMGANEQFF | TGTGCCAGCAGTCGGGTTAGCGTTATGGGGGCCAATGAGCAGTTCTTC
NA | NA | TRBJ2-3 | TRBV11-2 | 15 | CASSLGPGAADTQYF | TGTGCCAGCAGCTTAGGTCCGGGAGCGGCGGATACGCAGTATTTT
NA | NA | TRBJ1-1 | TRBV10-3 | 15 | CAISESGRGVTEAFF | TGTGCCATCAGTGAGTCGGGCAGGGGCGTCACTGAAGCTTTCTTT
NA | TRBD2 | TRBJ2-2 | TRBV5-1 | 17 | CASSLATSGSDTGELFF | TGCGCCAGCAGCTTGGCGACTAGCGGGAGTGACACCGGGGAGCTGTTTTTT
once | NA | TRBJ1-3 | TRBV5-4 | 16 | CASSLVGSPSGNTIYF | TGTGCCAGCAGCTTGGTGGGCAGCCCTTCTGGAAACACCATATATTTT
NA | TRBD1 | TRBJ2-4 | TRBV10-2 | 17 | CASSVTGTGLAKNIQYF | TGCGCCAGCAGTGTTACCGGGACAGGATTAGCCAAAAACATTCAGTACTTC
NA | NA | TRBJ2-1 | TRBV6-5 | 15 | CASILQAETHNEQFF | TGTGCCAGCATTCTCCAAGCGGAAACCCACAATGAGCAGTTCTTC
NA | TRBD2 | TRBJ2-1 | TRBV24-1 | 17 | CATSDPGGTGTYNEQFF | TGTGCCACCAGTGATCCGGGAGGGACGGGGACCTACAATGAGCAGTTCTTC
NA | TRBD1 | TRBJ1-2 | TRBV29-1 | 13 | CSVDEGQPGSYTF | TGCAGCGTTGACGAGGGACAGCCTGGAAGCTACACCTTC
NA | TRBD1 | TRBJ1-5 | TRBV24-1 | 15 | CATSDGGQDNQPQHF | TGTGCCACCAGTGACGGTGGACAGGACAATCAGCCCCAGCATTTT
NA | NA | TRBJ2-1 | TRBV4-3 | 14 | CASSQGLAYNEQFF | TGCGCCAGCAGCCAAGGGCTAGCCTACAATGAGCAGTTCTTC
NA | TRBD1 | TRBJ2-7 | TRBV28 | 15 | CASGMTGASSYEQYF | TGTGCCAGCGGCATGACAGGGGCAAGCTCCTACGAGCAGTACTTC
NA | TRBD1 | TRBJ2-3 | TRBV27 | 14 | CASATGGFTDTQYF | TGTGCCAGCGCGACAGGGGGATTCACAGATACGCAGTATTTT
NA | NA | TRBJ1-6 | TRBV7-9 | 16 | CASSSPLTTENSPLHF | TGTGCCAGCAGCTCCCCCTTAACGACAGAAAATTCACCCCTCCACTTT
NA | NA | TRBJ1-5 | TRBV24-1 | 13 | CATSDRTGQPQHF | TGTGCCACCAGTGACCGAACAGGTCAGCCCCAGCATTTT
NA | TRBD1 | TRBJ1-2 | TRBV30 | 13 | CAHEDRGRRGYTF | TGTGCCCACGAGGACAGGGGGCGCAGAGGCTACACCTTC
NA | NA | TRBJ2-2 | TRBV5-6 | 16 | CASIKQVAGRTGELFF | TGTGCCAGCATCAAACAGGTGGCAGGGCGTACCGGGGAGCTGTTTTTT
NA | NA | TRBJ2-4 | TRBV27 | 16 | CASSLWGGASKNIQYF | TGTGCCAGCAGTTTGTGGGGTGGAGCGTCCAAAAACATTCAGTACTTC
NA | TRBD1 | TRBJ1-5 | TRBV18 | 16 | CASSEGTGVSNQPQHF | TGTGCCAGCTCAGAGGGGACAGGGGTTAGCAATCAGCCCCAGCATTTT
NA | NA | TRBJ1-2 | TRBV5-1 | 15 | CASSLGAGFDYGYTF | TGCGCCAGCAGCTTGGGGGCAGGGTTCGACTATGGCTACACCTTC
NA | TRBD1 | TRBJ1-5 | TRBV18 | 15 | CASSQGTGSNQPQHF | TGTGCCAGCTCACAAGGGACAGGGAGCAATCAGCCCCAGCATTTT
NA | NA | TRBJ2-7 | TRBV5-1 | 15 | CASSLGLGAYYEQYF | TGCGCCAGCAGCTTGGGGCTGGGCGCTTATTACGAGCAGTACTTC
few | NA | TRBJ2-5 | TRBV21-1 | 15 | CASSKVSGRAGAQYF | TGTGCCAGCAGCAAAGTTAGCGGGAGGGCCGGGGCCCAGTACTTC
NA | NA | TRBJ2-3 | TRBV21-1 | 14 | CASRDITLTDTQYF | TGTGCCAGCAGAGACATTACCCTCACAGATACGCAGTATTTT
NA | TRBD2 | TRBJ2-7 | TRBV6-5 | 14 | CASTLQAGASEQYF | TGTGCCAGCACCTTACAAGCGGGAGCCTCCGAGCAGTACTTC
NA | NA | TRBJ1-1 | TRBV24-1 | 13 | CATSDELSTEAFF | TGTGCCACCAGTGATGAGTTAAGCACTGAAGCTTTCTTT
few | TRBD2 | TRBJ2-1 | TRBV27 | 16 | CASSLWASGAYNEQFF | TGTGCCAGCAGTTTATGGGCTAGCGGGGCCTACAATGAGCAGTTCTTC
NA | NA | TRBJ1-2 | TRBV10-3 | 14 | CAISEAQGFYGYTF | TGTGCCATCAGTGAGGCGCAGGGGTTCTATGGCTACACCTTC
NA | TRBD2 | TRBJ2-2 | TRBV11-2 | 17 | CASSLAWTSGRTGELFF | TGTGCCAGCAGCTTAGCCTGGACTAGCGGGAGAACCGGGGAGCTGTTTTTT
NA | NA | TRBJ1-5 | TRBV7-8 | 14 | CASSLGGFNQPQHF | TGTGCCAGCAGCTTAGGGGGATTCAATCAGCCCCAGCATTTT
NA | TRBD2 | TRBJ2-3 | TRBV19 | 15 | CASSIQAGGLDTQYF | TGTGCCAGTAGTATACAAGCGGGAGGGCTGGATACGCAGTATTTT
NA | NA | TRBJ2-7 | TRBV29-1 | 12 | CSVGSGLYEQYF | TGCAGCGTTGGTTCAGGGCTCTACGAGCAGTACTTC
NA | NA | TRBJ1-5 | TRBV6-6 | 16 | CASSYAVAGWDQPQHF | TGTGCCAGCAGTTACGCGGTAGCGGGGTGGGATCAGCCCCAGCATTTT
few | TRBD1 | TRBJ1-5 | TRBV2 | 13 | CASRRTGDQPQHF | TGTGCCAGCAGGAGGACAGGGGATCAGCCCCAGCATTTT
NA | TRBD1 | TRBJ1-5 | TRBV18 | 14 | CASSQGGAGQPQHF | TGTGCCAGCTCGCAAGGGGGCGCAGGGCAGCCCCAGCATTTT
NA | NA | TRBJ2-7 | TRBV19 | 12 | CASRNGGYEQYF | TGTGCCAGTAGAAACGGGGGCTACGAGCAGTACTTC
NA | NA | TRBJ2-7 | TRBV18 | 12 | CASSAYSYEQYF | TGTGCCAGCTCAGCCTACTCCTACGAGCAGTACTTC
NA | NA | TRBJ2-2 | TRBV19 | 16 | CASSIEASANTGELFF | TGTGCCAGTAGTATAGAGGCTAGCGCGAACACCGGGGAGCTGTTTTTT
NA | NA | TRBJ2-7 | TRBV2 | 14 | CASTYRRNSYEQYF | TGTGCCAGCACTTACAGGCGCAACTCCTACGAGCAGTACTTC
once | TRBD2 | TRBJ2-3 | TRBV7-9 | 13 | CASREGLADTQYF | TGTGCCAGCAGGGAAGGACTAGCTGATACGCAGTATTTT
NA | NA | TRBJ2-3 | TRBV18 | 14 | CASSLLAMGDTQYF | TGTGCCAGCTCCCTTCTAGCGATGGGAGATACGCAGTATTTT
NA | TRBD2 | TRBJ2-7 | TRBV28 | 18 | CASSAGGAGGPRVYEQYF | TGTGCCAGCAGCGCCGGCGGAGCGGGAGGCCCCAGAGTCTACGAGCAGTACTTC
NA | NA | TRBJ2-1 | TRBV7-8 | 16 | CASSLREVGTYNEQFF | TGTGCCAGCAGCTTAAGGGAGGTTGGGACCTACAATGAGCAGTTCTTC
NA | TRBD2 | TRBJ2-5 | TRBV19 | 15 | CASSILGGRRETQYF | TGTGCCAGTAGTATTCTCGGCGGGAGACGAGAGACCCAGTACTTC
NA | NA | TRBJ2-1 | TRBV6-2/TRBV6-3 | 12 | CASSYTYNEQFF | TGTGCCAGCAGTTATACCTACAATGAGCAGTTCTTC